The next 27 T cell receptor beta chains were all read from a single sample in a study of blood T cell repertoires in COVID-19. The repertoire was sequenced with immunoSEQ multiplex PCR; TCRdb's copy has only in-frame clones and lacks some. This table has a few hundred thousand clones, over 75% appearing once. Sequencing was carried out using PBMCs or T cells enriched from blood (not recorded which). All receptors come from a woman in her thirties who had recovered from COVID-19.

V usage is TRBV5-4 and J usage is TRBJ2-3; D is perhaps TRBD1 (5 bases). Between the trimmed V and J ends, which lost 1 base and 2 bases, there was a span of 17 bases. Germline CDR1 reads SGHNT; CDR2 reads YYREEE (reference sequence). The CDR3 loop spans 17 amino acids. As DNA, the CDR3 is TGTGCCAGCAGCTTGAAGCTGGGCAGGGAACTCACAGATACGCAGTATTTT. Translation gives CASSLKLGRELTDTQYF.

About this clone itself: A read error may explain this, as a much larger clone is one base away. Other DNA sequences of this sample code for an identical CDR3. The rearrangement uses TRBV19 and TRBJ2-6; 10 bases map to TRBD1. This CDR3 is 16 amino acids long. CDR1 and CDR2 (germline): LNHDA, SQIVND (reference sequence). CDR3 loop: CATTLDRGAGANVLTF. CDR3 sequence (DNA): TGTGCCACTACCCTGGACAGGGGGGCTGGGGCCAATGTCCTGACTTTC.

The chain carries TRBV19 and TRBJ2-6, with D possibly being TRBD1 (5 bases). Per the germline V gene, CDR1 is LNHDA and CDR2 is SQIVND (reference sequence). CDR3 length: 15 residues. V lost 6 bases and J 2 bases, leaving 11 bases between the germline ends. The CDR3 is CASRDQGPGANVLTF. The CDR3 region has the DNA TGTGCCAGTAGGGACCAGGGTCCTGGGGCCAACGTCCTGACTTTC.

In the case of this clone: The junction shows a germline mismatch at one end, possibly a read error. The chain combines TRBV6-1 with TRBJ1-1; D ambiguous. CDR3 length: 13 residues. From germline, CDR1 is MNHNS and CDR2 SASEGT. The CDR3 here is CASSEGLNAEAFF. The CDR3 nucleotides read TGTGCCAGCAGTGAGGGCCTGAACGCTGAAGCTTTCTTT.

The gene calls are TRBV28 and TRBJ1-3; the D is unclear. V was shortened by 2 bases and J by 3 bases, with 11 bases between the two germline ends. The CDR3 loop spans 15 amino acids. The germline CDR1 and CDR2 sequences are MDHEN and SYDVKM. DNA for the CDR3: TGTGCCAGCAGTTTACTCTCCGCGATTGGAAACACCATATATTTT. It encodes CASSLLSAIGNTIYF. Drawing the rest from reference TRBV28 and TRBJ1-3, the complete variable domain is DVKVTQSSRYLVKRTGEKVFLECVQDMDHENMFWYRQDPGLGLRLIYFSYDVKMKEKGDIPEGYSVSREKKERFSLILESASTNQTSMYLCASSLLSAIGNTIYFGEGSWLTVV.

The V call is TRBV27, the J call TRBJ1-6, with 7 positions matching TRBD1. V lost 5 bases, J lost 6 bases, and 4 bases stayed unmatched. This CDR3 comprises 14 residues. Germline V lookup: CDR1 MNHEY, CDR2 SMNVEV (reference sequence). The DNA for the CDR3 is TGTGCCAGCAGTATGACAGGGAGTAATTCACCCCTCCACTTT. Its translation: CASSMTGSNSPLHF.

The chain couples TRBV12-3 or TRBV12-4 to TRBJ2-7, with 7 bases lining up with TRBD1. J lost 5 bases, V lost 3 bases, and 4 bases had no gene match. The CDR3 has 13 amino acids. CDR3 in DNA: TGTGCCAGCAGTTTGGGCAGGGGGAACGAGCAGTACTTC. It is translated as CASSLGRGNEQYF.

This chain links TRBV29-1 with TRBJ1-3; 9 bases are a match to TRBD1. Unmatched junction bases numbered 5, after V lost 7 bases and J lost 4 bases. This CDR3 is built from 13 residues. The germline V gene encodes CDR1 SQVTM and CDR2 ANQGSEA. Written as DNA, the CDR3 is TGCAGCGCCCTCGGGACAGGGGGAAACACCATATATTTT. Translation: CSALGTGGNTIYF.

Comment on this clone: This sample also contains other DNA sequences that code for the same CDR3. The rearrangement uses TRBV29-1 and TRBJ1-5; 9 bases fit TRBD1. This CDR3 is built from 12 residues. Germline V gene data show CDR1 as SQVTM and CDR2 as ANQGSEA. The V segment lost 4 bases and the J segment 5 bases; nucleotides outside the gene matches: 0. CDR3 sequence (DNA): TGCAGCGTTGGGGACAGGGATCAGCCCCAGCATTTT. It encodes CSVGDRDQPQHF. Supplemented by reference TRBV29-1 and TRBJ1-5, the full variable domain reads SAVISQKPSRDICQRGTSLTIQCQVDSQVTMMFWYRQQPGQSLTLIATANQGSEATYESGFVIDKFPISRPNLTFSTLTVSNMSPEDSSIYLCSVGDRDQPQHFGDGTRLSIL.

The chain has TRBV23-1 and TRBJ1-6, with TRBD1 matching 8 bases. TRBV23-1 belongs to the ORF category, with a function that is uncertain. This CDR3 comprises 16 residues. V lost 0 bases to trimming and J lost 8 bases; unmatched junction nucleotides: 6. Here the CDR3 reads CASSQSLAGGDSPLHF. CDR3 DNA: TGCGCCAGCAGTCAATCGTTGGCAGGGGGCGATTCACCCCTCCACTTT.

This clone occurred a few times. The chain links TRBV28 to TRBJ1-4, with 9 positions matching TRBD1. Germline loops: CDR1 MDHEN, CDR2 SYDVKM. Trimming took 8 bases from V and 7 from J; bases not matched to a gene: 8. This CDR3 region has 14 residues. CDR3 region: CASDRTGVGEKLFF. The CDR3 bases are TGTGCCAGCGACCGGACAGGGGTGGGTGAAAAACTGTTTTTT.

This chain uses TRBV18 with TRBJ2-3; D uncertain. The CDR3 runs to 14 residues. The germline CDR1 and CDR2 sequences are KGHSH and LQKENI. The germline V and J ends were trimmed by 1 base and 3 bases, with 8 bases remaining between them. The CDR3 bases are TGTGCCAGCTCACCACGTAGAGTAACAGATACGCAGTATTTT. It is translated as CASSPRRVTDTQYF.

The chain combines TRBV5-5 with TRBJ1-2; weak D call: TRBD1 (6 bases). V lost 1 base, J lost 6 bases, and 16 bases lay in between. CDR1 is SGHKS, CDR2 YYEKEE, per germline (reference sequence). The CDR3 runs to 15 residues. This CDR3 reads CASSLSPGTLNGYTF. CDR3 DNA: TGTGCCAGCAGCTTGAGCCCCGGGACATTAAATGGCTACACCTTC.

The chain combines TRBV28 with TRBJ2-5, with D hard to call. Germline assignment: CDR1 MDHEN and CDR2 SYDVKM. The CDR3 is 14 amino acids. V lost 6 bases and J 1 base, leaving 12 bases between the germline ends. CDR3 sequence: CASSRSSRQETQYF. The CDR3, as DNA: TGTGCCAGCAGCCGGAGTAGTCGCCAAGAGACCCAGTACTTC.

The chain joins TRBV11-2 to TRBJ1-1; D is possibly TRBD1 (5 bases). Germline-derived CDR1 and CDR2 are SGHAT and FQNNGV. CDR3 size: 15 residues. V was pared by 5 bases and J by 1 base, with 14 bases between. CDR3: CASSLDRNWNTEAFF. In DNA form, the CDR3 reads TGTGCCAGCAGCCTCGACAGAAACTGGAACACTGAAGCTTTCTTT.

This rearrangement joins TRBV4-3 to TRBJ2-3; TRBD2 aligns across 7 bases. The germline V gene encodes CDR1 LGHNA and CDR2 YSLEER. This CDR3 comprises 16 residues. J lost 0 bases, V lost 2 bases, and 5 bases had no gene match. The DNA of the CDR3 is TGCGCCAGCAGCCAATCGACGGGACTAAGCACAGATACGCAGTATTTT. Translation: CASSQSTGLSTDTQYF.

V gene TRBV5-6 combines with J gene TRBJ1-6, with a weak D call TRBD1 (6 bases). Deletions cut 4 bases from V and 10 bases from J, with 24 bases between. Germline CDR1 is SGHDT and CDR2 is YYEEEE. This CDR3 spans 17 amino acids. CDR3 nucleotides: TGTGCCAGCAGCCTTCCGAACTCAGGGGACGGGAGGTCACCCCTCCACTTT. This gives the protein CASSLPNSGDGRSPLHF. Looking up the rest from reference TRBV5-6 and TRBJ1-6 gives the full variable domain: DAGVTQSPTHLIKTRGQQVTLRCSPKSGHDTVSWYQQALGQGPQFIFQYYEEEERQRGNFPDRFSGHQFPNYSSELNVNALLLGDSALYLCASSLPNSGDGRSPLHFGNGTRLTVT.

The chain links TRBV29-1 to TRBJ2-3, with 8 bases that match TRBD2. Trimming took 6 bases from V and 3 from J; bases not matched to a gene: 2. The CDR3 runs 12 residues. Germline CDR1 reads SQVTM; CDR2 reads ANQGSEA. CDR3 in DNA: TGCAGCGTGTTAGCGGGGACAGATACGCAGTATTTT. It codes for CSVLAGTDTQYF.

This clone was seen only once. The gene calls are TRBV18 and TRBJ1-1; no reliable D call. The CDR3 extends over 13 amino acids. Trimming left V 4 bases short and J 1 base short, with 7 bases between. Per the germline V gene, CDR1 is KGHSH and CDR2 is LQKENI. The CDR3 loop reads CASSLGTNTEAFF. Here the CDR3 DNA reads TGTGCCAGCTCACTTGGCACGAACACTGAAGCTTTCTTT.

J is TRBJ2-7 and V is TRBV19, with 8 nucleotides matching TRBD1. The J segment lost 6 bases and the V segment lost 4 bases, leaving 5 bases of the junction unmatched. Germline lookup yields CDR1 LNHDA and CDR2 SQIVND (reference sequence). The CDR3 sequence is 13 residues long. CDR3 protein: CASSTQDRGEQYF. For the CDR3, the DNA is TGTGCCAGTAGTACCCAAGACAGGGGCGAGCAGTACTTC. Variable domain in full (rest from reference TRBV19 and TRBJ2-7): DGGITQSPKYLFRKEGQNVTLSCEQNLNHDAMYWYRQDPGQGLRLIYYSQIVNDFQKGDIAEGYSVSREKKESFPLTVTSAQKNPTAFYLCASSTQDRGEQYFGPGTRLTVT.

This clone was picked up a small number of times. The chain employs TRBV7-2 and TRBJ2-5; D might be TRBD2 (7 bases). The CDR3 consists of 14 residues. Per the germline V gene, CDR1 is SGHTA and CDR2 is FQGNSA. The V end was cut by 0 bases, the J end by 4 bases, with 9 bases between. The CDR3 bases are TGTGCCAGCAGCTTAGCGGGGGGGCCAGAGACCCAGTACTTC. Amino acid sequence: CASSLAGGPETQYF.

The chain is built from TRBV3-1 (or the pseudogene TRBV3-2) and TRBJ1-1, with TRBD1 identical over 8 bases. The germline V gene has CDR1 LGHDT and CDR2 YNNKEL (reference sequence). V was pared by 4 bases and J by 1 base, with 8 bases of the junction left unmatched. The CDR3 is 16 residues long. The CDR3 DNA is TGTGCCAGCAGCCCCCGGGACAGGCTAACGAACACTGAAGCTTTCTTT. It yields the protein CASSPRDRLTNTEAFF.

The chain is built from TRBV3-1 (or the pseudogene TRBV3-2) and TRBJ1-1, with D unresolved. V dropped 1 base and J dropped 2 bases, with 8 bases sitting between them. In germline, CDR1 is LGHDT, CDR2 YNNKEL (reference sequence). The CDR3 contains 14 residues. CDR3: CASSQVQANTEAFF. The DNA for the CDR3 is TGTGCCAGCAGCCAAGTTCAGGCCAACACTGAAGCTTTCTTT.

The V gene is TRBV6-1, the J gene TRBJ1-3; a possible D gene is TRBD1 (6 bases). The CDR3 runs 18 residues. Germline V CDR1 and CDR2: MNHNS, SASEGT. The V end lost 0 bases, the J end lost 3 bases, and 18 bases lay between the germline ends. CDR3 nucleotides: TGTGCCAGCAGTGAAGCATGGACAGTAATCAGTGTTGGAAACACCATATATTTT. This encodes CASSEAWTVISVGNTIYF.

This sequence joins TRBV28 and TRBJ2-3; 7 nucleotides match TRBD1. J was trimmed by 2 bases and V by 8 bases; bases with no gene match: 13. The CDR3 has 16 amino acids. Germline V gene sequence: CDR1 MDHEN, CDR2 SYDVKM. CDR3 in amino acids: CASGSQGRTSTDTQYF. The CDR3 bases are TGTGCCAGCGGGTCACAGGGGCGGACTTCCACAGATACGCAGTATTTT. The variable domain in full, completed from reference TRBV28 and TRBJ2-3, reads DVKVTQSSRYLVKRTGEKVFLECVQDMDHENMFWYRQDPGLGLRLIYFSYDVKMKEKGDIPEGYSVSREKKERFSLILESASTNQTSMYLCASGSQGRTSTDTQYFGPGTRLTVL.

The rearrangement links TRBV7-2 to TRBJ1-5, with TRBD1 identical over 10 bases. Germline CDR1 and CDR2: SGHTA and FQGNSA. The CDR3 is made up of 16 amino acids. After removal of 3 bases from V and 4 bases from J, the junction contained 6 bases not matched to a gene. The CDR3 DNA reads TGTGCCAGCAGCTTTTGGCCGGGACAGGGGAATCAGCCCCAGCATTTT. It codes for CASSFWPGQGNQPQHF.

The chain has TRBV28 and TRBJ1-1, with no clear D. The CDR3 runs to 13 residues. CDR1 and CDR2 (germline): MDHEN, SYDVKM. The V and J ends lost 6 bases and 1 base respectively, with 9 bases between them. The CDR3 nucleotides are TGTGCCAGCAGAGGTACAGAGAACACTGAAGCTTTCTTT. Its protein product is CASRGTENTEAFF.